This TCR beta chain was identified in a study of CD8+ T cells in alopecia areata (dated 2018 in TCRdb). The study in broad terms: The treated patients, all with moderate-to-severe alopecia areata, were enrolled in an open-label pilot trial of oral tofacitinib given at 5 to 10 mg twice daily. Patients received tofacitinib for 6 to 18 months and were then followed off drug for 6 months to check for delayed response and recurrence. In both human patients and the C3H/HeJ mouse model, the study applied high-throughput TCRbeta sequencing to look at T cell clonal expansion in alopecia areata. Scalp tissue and sorted CD4+ and CD8+ peripheral blood T cells from patchy and totalis/universalis alopecia areata patients and from healthy controls were covered by human TCRbeta sequencing. Tofacitinib-treated patients had biopsies at baseline and at 4 and 24 weeks of treatment, with a later scalp biopsy in several patients. Scalp clonality was compared across normal scalp (n=4), patchy alopecia areata scalp (n=8), and alopecia totalis/universalis scalp (n=8). The RNA source kit depended on sample type: the PAXgene miRNA kit for fixed scalp, the miRNeasy kit for PBMCs, and the RNeasy kit for mouse skin. TCRbeta CDR3 regions were amplified by immunoSEQ multiplex PCR with 35 Vbeta forward and 13 Jbeta reverse primers. Overall study results and their limits: Resident alphabeta T cells in normal human skin are also sequenced, complicating scalp TCR repertoire analysis, unlike mouse skin dominated by gammadelta T cells. TCR sequences shared between patients were less clear than in mice, possibly partly because of HLA diversity in the patient population. Compared with normal scalp, lesional scalp had higher clonality and more expanded CD8+ clones, particularly in alopecia totalis/universalis, a pattern that suggests antigenic drive.

What the time point label conveys for this sample: baseline before oral tofacitinib. Peripheral blood and lesional scalp punch biopsies were obtained from patients with alopecia areata. After PBMCs were isolated by density centrifugation and stained for CD3, CD4 and CD8, a FACSAria was used to sort CD4+ and CD8+ T cells. The library was obtained by the immunoSEQ multiplex PCR assay. RNA was extracted from all samples and reverse transcribed into cDNA as template for TCR sequencing. SuperScript III was used to make first-strand cDNA, primed with a 2:1 mix of oligo-dT and random hexamers. A synthetic immune receptor repertoire was used to measure amplification bias, and any remaining bias was corrected computationally. The original methods were these. After raw reads were preprocessed to remove errors, the CDR3 was defined following IMGT conventions as running from the conserved cysteine to phenylalanine. Clonality was calculated as 1 minus Shannon entropy normalized by log2 of the number of productive unique TCRs. Whether each scalp clone was CD4 or CD8 was inferred by checking scalp TCRbeta sequences against the CD4 and CD8 repertoires from sorted blood. TCRdb re-hosts the immuneACCESS table, in-frame sequences only. Its copies lack some clones; in the studies checked, an unresolved V gene accounts for under half of them, and the cause for the rest is not known. V and J calls and clone size come straight from that table; D and trimming were deduced from the DNA. The sample table shows over 200,000 clones, and about three fifths are seen once. The ten largest clones add up to 0.45% of the sample.

Of note for this clone: Its antigen remains unidentified. Nothing much larger sits one base from this clone, and base qualities are not available.

The input for sequencing was CD4+ T cells sorted from blood, taken at week 0. This sequence was found in a human donor with alopecia areata.

CDR3 loop: CAWSDLRRTEAFF. The DNA is TGTGCCTGGAGTGACCTCCGGAGGACTGAAGCTTTCTTT. Recombination linked TRBV30 to TRBJ1-1; the D gene is unclear. Cut back by 1 base and 5 bases, the V and J ends lie 11 bases apart. The germline V gene (reference sequence) supplies CDR1 GTSNPN and CDR2 SVGIG. The CDR3 contains 13 residues, cysteine and phenylalanine counted. Of all the DNA, just the CDR3 is kept, 39 bases in frame from base 1.